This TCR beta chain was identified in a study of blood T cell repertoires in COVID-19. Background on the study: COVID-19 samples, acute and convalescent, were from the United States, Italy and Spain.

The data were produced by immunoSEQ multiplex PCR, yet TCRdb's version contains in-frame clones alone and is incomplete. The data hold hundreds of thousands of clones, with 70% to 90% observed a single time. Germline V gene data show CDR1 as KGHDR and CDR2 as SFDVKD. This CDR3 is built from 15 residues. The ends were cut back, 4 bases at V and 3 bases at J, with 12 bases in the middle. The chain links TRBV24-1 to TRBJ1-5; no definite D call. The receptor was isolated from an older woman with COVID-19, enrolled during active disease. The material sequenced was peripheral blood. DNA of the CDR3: TGTGCCACCAGTGACTCCGGGTCGTTCAATCAGCCCCAGCATTTT. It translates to CATSDSGSFNQPQHF.